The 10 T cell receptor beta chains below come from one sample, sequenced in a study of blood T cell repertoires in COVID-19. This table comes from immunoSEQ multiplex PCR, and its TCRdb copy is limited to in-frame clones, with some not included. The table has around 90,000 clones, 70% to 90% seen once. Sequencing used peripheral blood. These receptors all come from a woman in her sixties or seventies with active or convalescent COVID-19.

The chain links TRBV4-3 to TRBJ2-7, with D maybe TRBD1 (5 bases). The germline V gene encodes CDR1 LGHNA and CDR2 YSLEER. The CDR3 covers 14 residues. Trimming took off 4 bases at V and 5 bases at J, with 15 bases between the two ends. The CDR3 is CASSPRAGFDEQYF. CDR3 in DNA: TGCGCCAGCAGCCCAAGAGCAGGGTTTGACGAGCAGTACTTC.

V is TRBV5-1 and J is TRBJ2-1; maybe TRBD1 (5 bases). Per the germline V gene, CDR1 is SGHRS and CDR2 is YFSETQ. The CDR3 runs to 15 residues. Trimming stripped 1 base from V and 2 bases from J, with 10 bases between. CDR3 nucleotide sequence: TGCGCCAGCAGCTTGCAGGGAACGACCTACAATGAGCAGTTCTTC. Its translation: CASSLQGTTYNEQFF.

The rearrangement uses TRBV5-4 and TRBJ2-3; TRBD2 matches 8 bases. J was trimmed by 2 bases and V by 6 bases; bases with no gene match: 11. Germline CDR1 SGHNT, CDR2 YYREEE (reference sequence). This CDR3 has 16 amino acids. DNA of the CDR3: TGTGCCAGCACTAATCGGGAGCGGGGGATCACAGATACGCAGTATTTT. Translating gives CASTNRERGITDTQYF.

The chain's CDR3 is CASSSPSGGPDRTDTQYF. CDR3 in DNA: TGCGCCAGCAGCTCCCCTAGCGGGGGGCCAGATCGGACAGATACGCAGTATTTT. This chain connects TRBV5-1 to TRBJ2-3, with TRBD2 matching over 11 bases. Germline V CDR1 and CDR2: SGHRS, YFSETQ. Unmatched junction bases numbered 12, after V lost 3 bases and J lost 3 bases. CDR3 size: 18 residues.

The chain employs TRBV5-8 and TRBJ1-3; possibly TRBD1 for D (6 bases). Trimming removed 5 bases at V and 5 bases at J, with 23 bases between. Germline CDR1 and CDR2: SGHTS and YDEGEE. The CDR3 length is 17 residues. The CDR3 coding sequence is TGTGCCAGCAGGAGACAGGCCCTCTCCATCGGACGAAACACCATATATTTT. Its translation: CASRRQALSIGRNTIYF. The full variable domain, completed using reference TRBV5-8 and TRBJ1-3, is EAGVTQSPTHLIKTRGQQATLRCSPISGHTSVYWYQQALGLGLQFLLWYDEGEERNRGNFPPRFSGRQFPNYSSELNVNALELEDSALYLCASRRQALSIGRNTIYFGEGSWLTVV.

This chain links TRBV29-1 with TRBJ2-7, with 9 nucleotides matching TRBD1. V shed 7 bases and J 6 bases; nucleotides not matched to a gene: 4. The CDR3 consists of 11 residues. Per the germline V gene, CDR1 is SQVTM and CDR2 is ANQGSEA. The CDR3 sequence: CSARTGVEQYF. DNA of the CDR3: TGCAGCGCCCGGACAGGGGTCGAGCAGTACTTC.

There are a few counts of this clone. The CDR3 DNA follows: TGTGCCAGCAGAAGATGGACTAGCGGGGGGACCAAAAACATTCAGTACTTC. Encoded protein: CASRRWTSGGTKNIQYF. The chain couples TRBV28 to TRBJ2-4; 14 nucleotides match TRBD2. With 6 bases clipped from V and 2 bases from J, the junction kept 6 bases outside the gene matches. This CDR3 comprises 17 residues. Germline V gene data show CDR1 as MDHEN and CDR2 as SYDVKM.

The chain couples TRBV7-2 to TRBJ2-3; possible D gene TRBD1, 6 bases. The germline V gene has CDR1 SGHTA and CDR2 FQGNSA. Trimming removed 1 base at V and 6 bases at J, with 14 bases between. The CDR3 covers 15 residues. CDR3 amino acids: CASSLVGGQLDTQYF. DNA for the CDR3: TGTGCCAGCAGCTTAGTTGGAGGACAGTTGGATACGCAGTATTTT.

The CDR3 sequence: CASYGGATYEQYF. The CDR3 DNA sequence: TGTGCCAGCTATGGGGGGGCTACCTACGAGCAGTACTTC. The rearrangement links TRBV6-5 to TRBJ2-7; D is possibly TRBD2 (7 bases). Germline lookup yields CDR1 MNHEY and CDR2 SVGAGI. V was pared by 8 bases and J by 2 bases, with 13 bases between. The CDR3 contains 13 residues.

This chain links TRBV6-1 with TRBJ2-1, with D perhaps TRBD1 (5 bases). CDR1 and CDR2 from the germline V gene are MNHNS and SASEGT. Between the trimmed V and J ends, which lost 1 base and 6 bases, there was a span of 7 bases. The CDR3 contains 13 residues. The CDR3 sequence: CASSEVRANEQFF. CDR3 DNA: TGTGCCAGCAGTGAAGTCAGGGCCAATGAGCAGTTCTTC.